This record looks at one T cell receptor beta chain sequence and its context. During active infection, Seattle patients enrolled and were then monitored through disease. Trimming cost V 6 bases and J 5 bases, with 10 bases left between them. This CDR3 has 12 residues. Germline loops: CDR1 SGHAT, CDR2 FQNNGV. Original processing methods: Nucleated cell counts were estimated from reference gene primer amplification. The table came from immunoSEQ multiplex PCR; TCRdb's copy has only in-frame clones and leaves some out. The V and J calls and clone size come from that table; D and trimming were worked out from the DNA. The table has about 300,000 clones, about 87% seen once. The data stem from a study of blood T cell repertoires in COVID-19. Study-wide background: The origin of the acute and convalescent COVID-19 samples was the United States, Italy and Spain. PBMCs, B-cell-depleted T cells, or T cells provided the cDNA or gDNA that made up the material.

The V gene is TRBV11-2, the J gene TRBJ1-1; a weak D match, TRBD1 (6 bases). The receptor was derived from a woman in her twenties or thirties with COVID-19, enrolled during active disease. Sequences were obtained from peripheral blood. The CDR3 region is CASSQQGTEAFF. The CDR3 DNA reads as TGTGCCAGCAGTCAACAGGGTACTGAAGCTTTCTTT.